This T cell receptor beta chain emerged from a study of blood T cell repertoires in COVID-19. V lost 0 bases to trimming and J lost 5 bases; unmatched junction nucleotides: 2. From germline, CDR1 is SGDLS and CDR2 YYNGEE. The CDR3 has 14 amino acids. The sample holds one count of this clone. Participants were aged about 18 to 100 years, lived in under 30 US areas, and enrolled virtually. Cohorts were based on clinical histories the participants reported. Libraries were prepared by immunoSEQ multiplex PCR; TCRdb keeps only in-frame clonotypes and omits some of them. The sample holds under 250,000 clones, about 80% seen once.

This sequence joins TRBV9 and TRBJ2-5; 9 positions agree with TRBD1. Specimen: PBMCs or T cells enriched from blood (not recorded which). The TCR comes from a woman in her forties with acute COVID-19. The CDR3 region is CASSVATGGETQYF. CDR3 bases: TGTGCCAGCAGCGTAGCGACAGGGGGGGAGACCCAGTACTTC.